The present T cell receptor beta chain was sequenced within a study of cytomegalovirus exposure and HLA in healthy donors (dated by TCRdb to the late 2010s). Study-level background: An earlier analysis of approximately 640 of the donors reported 276 Gb of sequence data and 120 million or so unique TCR beta sequences from about 179 million T cells. A separate validation cohort of approximately 120 different subjects was used in addition to the roughly 620-subject first cohort. Rather than using new phenotypic data, the later analysis identified candidate immune exposures from TCR beta sequences and from how often those sequences occurred across donors. An earlier analysis of a few hundred of the donors applied high-throughput TCR beta sequencing to assess whether each TCR beta V gene segment acted as functional or pseudogenic. About five DR-DQ haplotypes were handled as single units for association and clustering because linkage in the cohort was strong. An early release that covered more than 550 HLA-typed donors contained approximately 290 gigabases of sequencing data and tens of millions of unique TCR sequences. A later analysis re-analyzed previously published TCR beta repertoires from roughly 690 donors and added high-resolution HLA genotyping to study TCR occurrence patterns. Donor age, sex, ethnicity and CMV serostatus were collected together with the repertoire data. All discovery cohort repertoires had been generated using a single sequencing platform. The study combined high-throughput TCR immunosequencing, statistical association of individual TCRs with disease status, and machine learning to predict cytomegalovirus infection status. Among 300 to 450 genotyped donors of the cohort, an average of approximately 230,000 unique TCR beta nucleotide sequences were sequenced per donor, around 20% of them non-productive. Typing coverage differed by locus: A, B, C, DRB1 and DQB1 were typed in roughly 629-640 donors, DQA1 in around 500, DPA1 in 600 to 610, and DPB1 in 472. The T cell repertoires of several hundred subjects were profiled by immunosequencing and related to cytomegalovirus serostatus. HLA typing covered class I and class II loci at four-digit resolution. The aim of the study was to test whether cataloging public T cell receptors could identify signatures of past pathogen exposure. Of the roughly 390 genotyped donors, 81% were placed in the genetic ancestry cluster associated with self-reported Caucasian donors. A later genetic analysis took genome-wide SNP genotypes for about three fifths of the 666 donors and used that subset as a discovery cohort. Results the study describes overall, beyond this receptor: In this cohort, only TCR beta chains were sequenced, and detectable features were limited by the absence of alpha or paired-chain data. Most TCR sequences were seen in very few donors, while some public TCRs were found in many individuals. In a later genetic analysis, fewer N-insertions in productive TCRs were reported among donors in an Asian-associated ancestry cluster than the approximately 710-donor mean. According to a later analysis, most CMV-associated TCR beta chains appeared to be HLA-restricted, and the HLA associations seemed to be driven largely by CMV exposure. In an earlier analysis of approximately 590 of the donors, most TCR beta V segments were observed in productive rearrangements about 87% or about 30% of the time, broadly matching IMGT annotations. Specific HLA alleles were associated with 15,000 to 20,000 TCR beta sequences at a false discovery rate of 0.05 in a later analysis. According to a later analysis, parvovirus B19, influenza, CMV and Epstein-Barr virus appeared linked to several top co-occurrence clusters. A later analysis found that HLA-associated TCR beta chains were more clonally expanded and had lower generation probabilities than equally common non-associated chains. The study listed 150 to 200 TCR beta chains as associated with cytomegalovirus. Because HLA typing was unavailable for some donors at each locus, only the typed subset was used in association tests. According to the authors, the approach could potentially be generalized to other disease states and immunological phenotypes. For the cohort, immune exposure information was limited to CMV serostatus. Three of the identified cytomegalovirus-associated TCR beta chains were confirmed in vitro to be specific for cytomegalovirus antigens. Cytomegalovirus status was reported to be diagnosed by the classifier with high specificity and sensitivity in both the original and validation cohorts. A further reported finding was that TCR beta sequences accurately predicted the HLA-A and HLA-B alleles for most subjects in the first cohort. Linkage disequilibrium might explain the correlated functional status among segregating V segments, but an unknown experimental factor could not be excluded. The sequencing pipeline was judged likely to have produced a cluster of highly shared sequence variants as a technical artifact. Strong co-occurrence of HLA alleles, especially DR and DQ, made assigning TCR associations to individual alleles difficult. In a later analysis, TCR association rates were found to vary across HLA loci, with the most associated TCRs seen for DRB1 alleles and the fewest for HLA-C alleles. Because counts were too low, about 17 rarely observed V segments, including chromosome 9 orphons, were excluded from the earlier analysis of 587 of the donors. Presence/absence analyses assumed roughly uniform sequencing depth across donors, an assumption that may not hold. A later genetic analysis associated a missense DCLRE1C variant with V-gene and J-gene trimming of TCR beta chains, and an independent cohort replicated the association. Some IMGT-functional V segments, including TRBV6-2 and TRBV6-3, could not be told apart with the 87-base-pair reads, so those segments were excluded.

The protocol used for the library was the immunoSEQ multiplex PCR assay. A mixture of 60 forward primers for TCR Vbeta segments and 13 reverse primers for TCR Jbeta segments was used in the multiplex PCR. A multiplex PCR assay on genomic DNA amplified the CDR3 region of rearranged TCR beta genes. Amplified TCR beta libraries were sequenced as 87-base-pair reads on the Illumina HiSeq System. In the authors' own workflow: A later analysis tallied around 80 million unique TCR beta chains across the 660 or so repertoires, and some 10 million of those chains were shared by two or more donors. A nearest-neighbor algorithm error-corrected the raw reads and collapsed the reads into unique sequences, merging closely related sequences to remove PCR and sequencing errors. V, D and J gene segments were assigned by aligning CDR3 sequences to IMGT reference sequences. Each retained sequence needed at least a six-nucleotide match to both a V gene segment and a J gene segment. A rearrangement counted as productive if the CDR3 had no stop codons and remained in frame with V and J, and every other rearrangement counted as non-productive. CDR3 was defined according to IMGT convention as the region running from the second conserved V-encoded cysteine to the conserved J-encoded phenylalanine. The earlier analysis of a few hundred of the donors excluded any sequence lacking an unambiguous match to a single V gene segment. An earlier analysis of roughly 590 of the donors called V segments functional above 56.7% productive rearrangements and segregating when the between-donor standard deviation exceeded 5%. A statistical classification framework was built for diagnosing cytomegalovirus status from the catalog of TCR beta chain sequences. In a later analysis, TCR nucleotide sequences were compared against IMGT/GENE-DB human TR gene sequences so that V and J genes could be assigned. Using the TCRdist pipeline, a later analysis assigned CDR3 sequences along with most-parsimonious VDJ recombination scenarios. In a later analysis, each TCR beta chain was defined by its CDR3 amino acid sequence together with its V-gene family, and reads lacking a unique V-gene family were excluded. In a later analysis, 550 to 650 highly shared, low-generation-probability nucleotide sequences were removed to address suspected cross-contamination and a sequencing artifact. In a later analysis, a clonal expansion index for each public chain was calculated from normalized within-repertoire ranks of inferred template counts. In a later analysis, generation probabilities were computed using a VDJ recombination model fitted to out-of-frame rearrangements, and the results were checked against IGoR. In a later analysis, hypergeometric tests were used to score TCR-TCR, TCR-HLA and TCR-CMV co-occurrence, with a repertoire-size bias correction applied to TCR pairs. False discovery rates were estimated in a later analysis by permuting HLA or CMV assignments 20 times. In a later analysis, co-occurring TCRs were grouped with DBSCAN, and TCRdist sequence similarity was added when clustering was performed within HLA-allele-positive subsets. For co-occurrence clustering, repertoires with fewer than 30,000 or more than 120,000 public chains were excluded, along with a handful of repertoires with anomalous nucleotide sharing. Held by TCRdb, this immuneACCESS table contains in-frame sequences only and omits some clones. Under half of the omission traces to an unresolved V gene where checked; the cause of the rest is unknown. From that table come the V and J calls and clone size; the DNA was used to work out D and trimming. The sample table lists approximately 160,000 clones, around 83% of them with a count of one. The ten top clones hold roughly 0.99% of the sample.

The cohort comprised under 700 healthy bone marrow donors. All cohort members were sampled while nominally healthy, although unrecorded immune exposures were likely present. The donor tested CMV seropositive and was one of the 289 seropositive cohort members. Every donor gave a peripheral blood sample, and the peripheral blood mononuclear cells from that sample were used for TCR beta sequencing. Genomic DNA was extracted from the blood cell samples with the Qiagen DNeasy Blood Extraction Kit. The CDR3 holds 21 amino acids from the cysteine to the phenylalanine. Here the CDR3 DNA is all that survives: 63 bases in frame from base 1. V ends up 6 bases short and J 7 bases short, with an unmatched junction base count of 28. CDR1 and CDR2 were assigned from the germline V gene as MDHEN and SYDVKM. As concerns this clone: It has no known antigen specificity. One base away there is no much larger clone; base qualities are not given.

The sequencing input was PBMCs. This TCR was sampled from a girl aged 2 to 10 in good health and CMV-seropositive. The V and J segments used are TRBV28 and TRBJ1-5; the central 9 bases match TRBD1. CDR3 sequence: CASSRDQRRRRQDRGRQPQHF. The nucleotides are TGTGCCAGCAGCCGCGATCAACGCCGAAGGAGGCAAGACAGGGGGAGGCAGCCCCAGCATTTT.